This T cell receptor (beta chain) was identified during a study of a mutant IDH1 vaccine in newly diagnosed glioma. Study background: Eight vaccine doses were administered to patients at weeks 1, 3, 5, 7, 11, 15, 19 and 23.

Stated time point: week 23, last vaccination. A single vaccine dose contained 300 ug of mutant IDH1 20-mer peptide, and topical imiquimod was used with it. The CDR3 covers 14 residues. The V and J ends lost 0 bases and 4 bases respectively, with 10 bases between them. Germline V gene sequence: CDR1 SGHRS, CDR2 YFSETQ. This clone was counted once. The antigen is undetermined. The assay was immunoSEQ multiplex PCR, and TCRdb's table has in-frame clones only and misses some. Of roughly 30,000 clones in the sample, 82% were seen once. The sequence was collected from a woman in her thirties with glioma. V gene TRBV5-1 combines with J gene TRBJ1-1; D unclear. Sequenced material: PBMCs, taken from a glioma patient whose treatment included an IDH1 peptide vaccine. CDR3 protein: CASSLERPFTEAFF. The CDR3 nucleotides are TGCGCCAGCAGCTTGGAAAGGCCTTTCACTGAAGCTTTCTTT.